This T cell receptor beta chain originates from a study of human T cells and chemical hapten exposure. Indicated time point: healthy volunteer bleed at 2 weeks. The authors' total RNA extraction used unfractionated whole blood. CDR1 and CDR2 (germline): LGHDT, YNNKEL (reference sequence). Trimming shortened V by 4 bases and J by 2 bases, and 9 bases separated the two germline ends. The CDR3 covers 14 residues. The study used a library that attached unique molecular identifiers to individual cDNA molecules. In the authors' workflow: Samples had a median of about 96,000 TCRs, ranging roughly 20,000 to 700,000. TCRdb re-called the RACE reads with MiXCR, one entry per CDR3 protein. The V and J calls shown here were made by TCRdb, not taken from the authors' results. The repertoire holds about 31,000 distinct CDR3 sequences, 6.5% to 9% seen once, with 9.9% in the top ten.

V gene TRBV3-1 combines with J gene TRBJ1-5; D remains ambiguous. This receptor was identified in a human donor in good health. Some clones in this sample may be carry-over from other donors' samples. The specimen sequenced was whole blood. For the CDR3, the DNA is TGTGCCAGCAGCCCTGCAAGGGGCAATCAGCCCCAGCATTTT. Translated: CASSPARGNQPQHF.